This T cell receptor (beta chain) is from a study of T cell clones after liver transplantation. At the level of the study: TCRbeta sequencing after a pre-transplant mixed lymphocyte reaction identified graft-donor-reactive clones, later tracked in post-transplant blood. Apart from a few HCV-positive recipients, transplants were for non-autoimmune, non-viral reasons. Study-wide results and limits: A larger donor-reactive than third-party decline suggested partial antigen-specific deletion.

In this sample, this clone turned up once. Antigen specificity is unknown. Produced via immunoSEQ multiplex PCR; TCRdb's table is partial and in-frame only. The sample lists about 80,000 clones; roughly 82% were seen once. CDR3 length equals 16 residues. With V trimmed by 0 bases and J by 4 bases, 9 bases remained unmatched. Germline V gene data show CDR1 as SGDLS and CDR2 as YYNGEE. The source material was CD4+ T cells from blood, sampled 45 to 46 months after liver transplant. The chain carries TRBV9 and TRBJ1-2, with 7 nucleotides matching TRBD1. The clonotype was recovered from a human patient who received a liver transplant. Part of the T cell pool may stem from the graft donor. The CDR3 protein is CASSVGGAGGIYGYTF. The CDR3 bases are TGTGCCAGCAGCGTAGGTGGGGCAGGGGGTATCTATGGCTACACCTTC.